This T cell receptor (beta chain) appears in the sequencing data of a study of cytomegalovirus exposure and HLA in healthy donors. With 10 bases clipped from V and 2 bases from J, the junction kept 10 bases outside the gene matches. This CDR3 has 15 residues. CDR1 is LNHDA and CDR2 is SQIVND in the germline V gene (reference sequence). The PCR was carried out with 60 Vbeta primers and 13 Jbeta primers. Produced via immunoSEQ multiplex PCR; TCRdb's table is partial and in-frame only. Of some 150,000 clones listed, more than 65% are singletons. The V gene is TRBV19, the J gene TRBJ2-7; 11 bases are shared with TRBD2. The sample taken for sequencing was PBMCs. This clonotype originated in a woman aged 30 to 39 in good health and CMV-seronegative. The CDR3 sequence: CATYSGTSGTYEQYF. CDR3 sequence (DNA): TGTGCCACTTACTCCGGGACTAGCGGTACCTACGAGCAGTACTTC.